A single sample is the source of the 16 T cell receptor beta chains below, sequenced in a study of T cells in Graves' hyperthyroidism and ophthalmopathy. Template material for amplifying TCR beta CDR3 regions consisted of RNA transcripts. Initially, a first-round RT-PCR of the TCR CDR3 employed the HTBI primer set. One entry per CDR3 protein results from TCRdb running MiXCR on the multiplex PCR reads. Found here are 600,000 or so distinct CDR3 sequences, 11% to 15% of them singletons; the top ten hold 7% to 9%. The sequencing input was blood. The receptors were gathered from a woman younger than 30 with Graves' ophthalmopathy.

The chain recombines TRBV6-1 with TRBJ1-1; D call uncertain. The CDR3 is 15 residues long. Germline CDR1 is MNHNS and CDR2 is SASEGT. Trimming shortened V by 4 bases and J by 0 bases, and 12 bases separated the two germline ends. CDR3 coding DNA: TGTGCCAGCAGTGCCAACAGAATCATGAACACTGAAGCTTTCTTT. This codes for CASSANRIMNTEAFF.

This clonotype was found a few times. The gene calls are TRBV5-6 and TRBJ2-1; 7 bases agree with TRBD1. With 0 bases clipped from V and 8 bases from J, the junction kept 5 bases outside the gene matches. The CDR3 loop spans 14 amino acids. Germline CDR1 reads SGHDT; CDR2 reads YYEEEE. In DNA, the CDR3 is TGTGCCAGCAGCTTGGGAGGGACAGCGGATGAGCAGTTCTTC. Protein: CASSLGGTADEQFF.

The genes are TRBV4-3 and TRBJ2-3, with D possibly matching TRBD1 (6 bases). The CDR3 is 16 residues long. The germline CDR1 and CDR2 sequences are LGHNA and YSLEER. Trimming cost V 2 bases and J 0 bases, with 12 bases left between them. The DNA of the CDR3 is TGCGCCAGCAGCCAACTGGACAGTCCTAGCACAGATACGCAGTATTTT. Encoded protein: CASSQLDSPSTDTQYF.

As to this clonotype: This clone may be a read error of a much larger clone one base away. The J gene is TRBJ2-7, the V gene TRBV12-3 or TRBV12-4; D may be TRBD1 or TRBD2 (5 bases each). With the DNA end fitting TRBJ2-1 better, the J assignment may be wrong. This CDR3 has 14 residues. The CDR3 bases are TGTGCCAGCACCTCAGGGAGCGGTTCCTACGAGCAGTTCTTC. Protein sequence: CASTSGSGSYEQFF.

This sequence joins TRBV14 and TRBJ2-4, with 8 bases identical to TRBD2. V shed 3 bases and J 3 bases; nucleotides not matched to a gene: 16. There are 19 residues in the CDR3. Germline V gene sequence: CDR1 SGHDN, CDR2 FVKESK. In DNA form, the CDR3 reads TGTGCCAGCAGCCAGGAGCGGGAGCCAGATATTTCTCTCAAAAACATTCAGTACTTC. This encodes CASSQEREPDISLKNIQYF.

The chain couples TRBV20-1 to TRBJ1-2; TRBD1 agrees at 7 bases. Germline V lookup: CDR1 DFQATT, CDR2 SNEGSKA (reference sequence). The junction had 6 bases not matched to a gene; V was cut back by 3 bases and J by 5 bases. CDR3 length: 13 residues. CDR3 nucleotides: TGCAGTGCTAGGCCTCGGGACAGTTATGGCTACACCTTC. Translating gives CSARPRDSYGYTF.

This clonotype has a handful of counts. Here the CDR3 reads CASSQGFGHITEQYF. DNA for the CDR3: TGCGCCAGCAGCCAAGGGTTCGGGCATATTACCGAGCAGTACTTC. The chain employs TRBV4-1 and TRBJ2-7; the D is unclear. Between the trimmed V and J ends, which lost 1 base and 6 bases, there was a span of 16 bases. Germline CDR1 and CDR2: MGHRA and YSYEKL. The CDR3 extends over 15 amino acids.

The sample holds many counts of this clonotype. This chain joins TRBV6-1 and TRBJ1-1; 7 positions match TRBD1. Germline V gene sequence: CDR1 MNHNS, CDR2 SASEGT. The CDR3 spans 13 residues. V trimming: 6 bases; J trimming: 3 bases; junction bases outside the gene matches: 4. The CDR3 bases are TGTGCCAGCAGAAGAGACAGGGACACTGAAGCTTTCTTT. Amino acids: CASRRDRDTEAFF.

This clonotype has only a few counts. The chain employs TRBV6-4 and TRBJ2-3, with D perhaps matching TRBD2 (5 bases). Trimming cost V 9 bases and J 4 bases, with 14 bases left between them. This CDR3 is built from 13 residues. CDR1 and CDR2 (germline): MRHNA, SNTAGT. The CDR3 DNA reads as TGTGCCAGTAGCCTTGAGAGGGCAGATACGCAGTATTTT. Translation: CASSLERADTQYF.

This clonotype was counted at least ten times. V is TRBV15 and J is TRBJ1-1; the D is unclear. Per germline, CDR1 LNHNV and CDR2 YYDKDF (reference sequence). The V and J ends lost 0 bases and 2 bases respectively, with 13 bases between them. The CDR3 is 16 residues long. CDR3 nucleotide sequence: TGTGCCACCAGCAGAGATCTCGGGCAGTCAAACACTGAAGCTTTCTTT. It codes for CATSRDLGQSNTEAFF.

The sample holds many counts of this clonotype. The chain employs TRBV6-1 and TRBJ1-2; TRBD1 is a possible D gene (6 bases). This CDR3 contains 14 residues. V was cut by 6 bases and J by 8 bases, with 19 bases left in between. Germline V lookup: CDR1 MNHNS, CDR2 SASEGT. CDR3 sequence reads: CASSTPTGFVGYTF. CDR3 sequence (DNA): TGTGCCAGCAGCACCCCGACAGGTTTCGTAGGCTACACCTTC.

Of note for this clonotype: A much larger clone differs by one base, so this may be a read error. The CDR3: CASSLPLLRAERTYEQYF. The DNA for the CDR3 is TGTGCCAGCAGTTTACCCCTCCTCCGGGCAGAAAGGACCTACGAGCAGTACTTC. The rearrangement uses TRBV12-3 or TRBV12-4 and TRBJ2-7; D gene unclear. The length of the CDR3 is 18 residues. V shed 2 bases and J shed 2 bases, with 22 bases lying between them.

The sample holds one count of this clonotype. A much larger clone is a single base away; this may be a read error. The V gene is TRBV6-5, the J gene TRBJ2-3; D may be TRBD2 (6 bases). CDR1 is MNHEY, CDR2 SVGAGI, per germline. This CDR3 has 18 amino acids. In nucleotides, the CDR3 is TGTGCCAGCAGTTACCAAGTAATCCAGCGGGCTAGCACAGATACGCGGTATTTT. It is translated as CASSYQVIQRASTDTRYF.

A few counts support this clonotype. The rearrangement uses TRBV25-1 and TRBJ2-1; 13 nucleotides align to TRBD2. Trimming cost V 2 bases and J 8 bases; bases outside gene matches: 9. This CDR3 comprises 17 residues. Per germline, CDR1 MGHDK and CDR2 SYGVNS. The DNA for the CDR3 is TGTGCCAGCAGTGAACAACCCGGACTAGCGGGAGTATATGAGCAGTTCTTC. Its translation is CASSEQPGLAGVYEQFF. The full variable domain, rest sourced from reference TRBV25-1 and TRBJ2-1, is EADIYQTPRYLVIGTGKKITLECSQTMGHDKMYWYQQDPGMELHLIHYSYGVNSTEKGDLSSESTVSRIRTEHFPLTLESARPSHTSQYLCASSEQPGLAGVYEQFFGPGTRLTVL.

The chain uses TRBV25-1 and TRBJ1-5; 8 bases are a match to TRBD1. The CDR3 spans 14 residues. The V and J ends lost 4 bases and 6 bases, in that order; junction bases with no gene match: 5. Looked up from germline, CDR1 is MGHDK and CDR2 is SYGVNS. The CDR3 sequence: CASSGQGLGQPQHF. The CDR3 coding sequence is TGTGCCAGCAGTGGACAGGGGCTCGGTCAGCCCCAGCATTTT.

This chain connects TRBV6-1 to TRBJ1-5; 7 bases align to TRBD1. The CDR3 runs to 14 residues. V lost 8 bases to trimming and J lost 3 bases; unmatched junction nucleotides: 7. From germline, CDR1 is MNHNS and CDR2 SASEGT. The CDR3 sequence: CASRGTADNQPQHF. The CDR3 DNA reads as TGTGCCAGCCGGGGGACAGCGGACAATCAGCCCCAGCATTTT.